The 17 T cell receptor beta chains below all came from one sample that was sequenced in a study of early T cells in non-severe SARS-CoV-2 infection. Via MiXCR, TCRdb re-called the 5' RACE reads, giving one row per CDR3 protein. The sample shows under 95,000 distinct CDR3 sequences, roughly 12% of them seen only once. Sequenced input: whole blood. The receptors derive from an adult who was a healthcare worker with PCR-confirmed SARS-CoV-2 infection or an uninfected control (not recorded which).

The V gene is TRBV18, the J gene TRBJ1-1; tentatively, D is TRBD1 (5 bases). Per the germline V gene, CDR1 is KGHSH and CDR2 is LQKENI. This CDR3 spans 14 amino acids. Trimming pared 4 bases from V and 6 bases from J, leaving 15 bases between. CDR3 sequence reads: CASSQVRAGSEAFF. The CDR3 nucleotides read TGTGCCAGCTCACAAGTTCGGGCAGGGTCTGAAGCTTTCTTT.

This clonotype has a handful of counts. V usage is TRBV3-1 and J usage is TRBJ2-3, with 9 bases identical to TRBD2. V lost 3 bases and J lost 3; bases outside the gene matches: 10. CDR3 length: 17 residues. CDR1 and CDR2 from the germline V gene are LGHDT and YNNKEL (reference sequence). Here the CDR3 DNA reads TGTGCCAGCAGCCAGACGCTAGCGGGAAGGACAACAGATACGCAGTATTTT. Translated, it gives CASSQTLAGRTTDTQYF.

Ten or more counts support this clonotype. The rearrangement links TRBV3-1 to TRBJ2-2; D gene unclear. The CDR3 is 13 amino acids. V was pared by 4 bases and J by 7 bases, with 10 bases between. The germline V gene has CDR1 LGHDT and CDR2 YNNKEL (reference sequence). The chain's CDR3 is CASSPVRSGELFF. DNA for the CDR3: TGTGCCAGCAGCCCCGTTCGAAGCGGGGAGCTGTTTTTT. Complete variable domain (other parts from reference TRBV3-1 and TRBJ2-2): DTAVSQTPKYLVTQMGNDKSIKCEQNLGHDTMYWYKQDSKKFLKIMFSYNNKELIINETVPNRFSPKSPDKAHLNLHINSLELGDSAVYFCASSPVRSGELFFGEGSRLTVL.

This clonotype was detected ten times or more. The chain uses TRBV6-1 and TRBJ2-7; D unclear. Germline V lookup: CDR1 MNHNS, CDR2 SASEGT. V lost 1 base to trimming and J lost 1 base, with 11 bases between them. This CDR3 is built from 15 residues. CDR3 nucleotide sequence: TGTGCCAGCAGTGAAGATAGGCGGATATCCTACGAGCAGTACTTC. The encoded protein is CASSEDRRISYEQYF.

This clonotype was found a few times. The CDR3 nucleotides read TGTGCCAGCGGGTCGGGACTAGAGAGAGGTCTGGTAAGGAATGAGCAGTTCTTC. Translated: CASGSGLERGLVRNEQFF. The gene calls are TRBV6-5 and TRBJ2-1, with 8 bases fitting TRBD2. V lost 8 bases and J lost 7; bases outside the gene matches: 22. The germline CDR1 and CDR2 sequences are MNHEY and SVGAGI. The CDR3 has 18 amino acids.

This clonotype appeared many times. This CDR3 reads CSATSGTSDTGELFF. The CDR3 coding sequence is TGCAGTGCAACTTCCGGGACTAGCGACACCGGGGAGCTGTTTTTT. The chain couples TRBV20-1 to TRBJ2-2; 10 bases align to TRBD2. The CDR3 consists of 15 residues. Looked up from germline, CDR1 is DFQATT and CDR2 is SNEGSKA (reference sequence). Unmatched junction bases numbered 7, after V lost 6 bases and J lost 3 bases.

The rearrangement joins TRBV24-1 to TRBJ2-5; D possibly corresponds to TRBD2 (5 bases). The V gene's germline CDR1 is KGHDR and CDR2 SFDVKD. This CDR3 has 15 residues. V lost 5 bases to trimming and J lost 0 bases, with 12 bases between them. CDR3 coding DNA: TGTGCCACCAGTGGTCTCTCGGGAAACCAAGAGACCCAGTACTTC. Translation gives CATSGLSGNQETQYF.

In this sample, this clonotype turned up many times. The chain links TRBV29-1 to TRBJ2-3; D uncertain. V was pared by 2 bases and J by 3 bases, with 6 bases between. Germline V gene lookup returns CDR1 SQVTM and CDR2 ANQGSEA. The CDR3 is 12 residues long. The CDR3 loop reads CSVELLTDTQYF. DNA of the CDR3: TGCAGCGTTGAACTGTTAACAGATACGCAGTATTTT.

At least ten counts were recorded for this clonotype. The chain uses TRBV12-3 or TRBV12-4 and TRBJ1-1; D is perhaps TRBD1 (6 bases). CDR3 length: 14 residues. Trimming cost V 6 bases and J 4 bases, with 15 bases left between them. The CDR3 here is CASSSWEGGTEAFF. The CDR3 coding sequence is TGTGCCAGCAGCTCTTGGGAGGGGGGCACTGAAGCTTTCTTT.

The CDR3 here is CASSFTGTISEQYF. The CDR3 region has the DNA TGTGCCAGCAGCTTCACCGGGACTATCAGCGAGCAGTACTTC. The chain is built from TRBV28 and TRBJ2-7, with 7 bases fitting TRBD2. V shed 6 bases, J shed 6 bases, and the junction held 11 bases outside the gene matches. Germline CDR1 MDHEN, CDR2 SYDVKM. CDR3 length: 14 amino acids.

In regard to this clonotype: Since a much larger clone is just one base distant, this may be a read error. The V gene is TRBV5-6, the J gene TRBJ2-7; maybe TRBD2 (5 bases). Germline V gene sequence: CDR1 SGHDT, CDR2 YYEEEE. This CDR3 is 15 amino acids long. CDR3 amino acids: CVSSFTGKSSYEQYF. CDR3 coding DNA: TGTGTCAGCAGCTTTACCGGGAAAAGCTCCTACGAGCAGTACTTC.

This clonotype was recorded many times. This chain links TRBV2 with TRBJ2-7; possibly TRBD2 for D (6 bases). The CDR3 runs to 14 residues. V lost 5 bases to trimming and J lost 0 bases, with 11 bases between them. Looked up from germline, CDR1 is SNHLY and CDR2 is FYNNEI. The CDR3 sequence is CASSPEGSSYEQYF. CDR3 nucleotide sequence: TGTGCCAGCAGTCCGGAGGGGAGCTCCTACGAGCAGTACTTC.

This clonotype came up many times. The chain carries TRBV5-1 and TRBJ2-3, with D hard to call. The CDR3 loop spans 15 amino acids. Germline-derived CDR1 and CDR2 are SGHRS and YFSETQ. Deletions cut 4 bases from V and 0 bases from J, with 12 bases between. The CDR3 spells CASSRILGSTDTQYF. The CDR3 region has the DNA TGCGCCAGCAGCCGCATTCTGGGGAGCACAGATACGCAGTATTTT. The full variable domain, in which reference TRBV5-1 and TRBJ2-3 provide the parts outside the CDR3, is KAGVTQTPRYLIKTRGQQVTLSCSPISGHRSVSWYQQTPGQGLQFLFEYFSETQRNKGNFPGRFSGRQFSNSRSEMNVSTLELGDSALYLCASSRILGSTDTQYFGPGTRLTVL.

The CDR3 reads CASSPTGGKTQYF. CDR3 DNA sequence: TGTGCCAGCAGCCCAACAGGGGGCAAGACCCAGTACTTC. J is TRBJ2-5 and V is TRBV7-3; 9 positions agree with TRBD1. The V segment lost 5 bases and the J segment 6 bases; nucleotides outside the gene matches: 4. Germline CDR1 reads SGHTA; CDR2 reads FQGTGA. There are 13 residues in the CDR3.

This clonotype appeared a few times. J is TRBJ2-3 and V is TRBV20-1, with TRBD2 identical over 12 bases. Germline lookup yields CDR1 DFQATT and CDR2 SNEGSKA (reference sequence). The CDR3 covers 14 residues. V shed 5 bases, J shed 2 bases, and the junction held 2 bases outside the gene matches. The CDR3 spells CSAGTSGYTDTQYF. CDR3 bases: TGCAGTGCTGGGACTAGCGGGTACACAGATACGCAGTATTTT.

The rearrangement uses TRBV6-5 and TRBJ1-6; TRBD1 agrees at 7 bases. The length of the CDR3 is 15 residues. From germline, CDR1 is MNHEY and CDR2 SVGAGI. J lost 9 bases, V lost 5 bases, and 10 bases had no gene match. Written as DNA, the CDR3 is TGTGCCAGCAGTAACACAGGGGCAGGGGGTTCACCCCTCCACTTT. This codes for CASSNTGAGGSPLHF.

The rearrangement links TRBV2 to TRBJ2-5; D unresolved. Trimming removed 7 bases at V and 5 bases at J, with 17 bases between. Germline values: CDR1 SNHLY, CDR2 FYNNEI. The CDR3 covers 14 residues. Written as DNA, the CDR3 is TGTGCCAGCATCCCGGTCATAGGTGGTGAGACCCAGTACTTC. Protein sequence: CASIPVIGGETQYF.